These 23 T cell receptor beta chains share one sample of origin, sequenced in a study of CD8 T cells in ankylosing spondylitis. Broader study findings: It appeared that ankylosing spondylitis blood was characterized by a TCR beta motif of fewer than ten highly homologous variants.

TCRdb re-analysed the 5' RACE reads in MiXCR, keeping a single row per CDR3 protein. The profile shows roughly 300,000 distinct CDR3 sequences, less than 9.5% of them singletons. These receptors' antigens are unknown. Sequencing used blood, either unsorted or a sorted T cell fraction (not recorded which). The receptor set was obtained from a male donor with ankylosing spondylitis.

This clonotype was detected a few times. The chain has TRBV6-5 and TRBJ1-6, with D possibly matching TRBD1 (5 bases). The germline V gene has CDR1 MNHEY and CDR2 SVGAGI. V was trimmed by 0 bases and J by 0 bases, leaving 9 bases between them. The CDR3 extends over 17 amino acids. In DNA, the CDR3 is TGTGCCAGCAGTTACTCGACAGATAGCTCCTATAATTCACCCCTCCACTTT. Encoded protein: CASSYSTDSSYNSPLHF.

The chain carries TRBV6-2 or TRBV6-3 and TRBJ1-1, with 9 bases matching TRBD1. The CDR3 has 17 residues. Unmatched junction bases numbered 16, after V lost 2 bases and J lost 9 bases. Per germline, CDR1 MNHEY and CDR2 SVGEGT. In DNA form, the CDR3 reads TGTGCCAGCAGTTACGGGGTCCCATGGACAGGGGATATCAAAGCTTTCTTT. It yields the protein CASSYGVPWTGDIKAFF.

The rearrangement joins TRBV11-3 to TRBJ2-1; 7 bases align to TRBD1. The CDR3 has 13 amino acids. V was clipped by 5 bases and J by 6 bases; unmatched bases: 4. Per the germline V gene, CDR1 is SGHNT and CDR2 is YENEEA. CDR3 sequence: CASSRGRINEQFF. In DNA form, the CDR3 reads TGTGCCAGCAGCAGGGGGCGAATCAATGAGCAGTTCTTC. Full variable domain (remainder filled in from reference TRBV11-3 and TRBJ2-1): EAGVVQSPRYKIIEKKQPVAFWCNPISGHNTLYWYLQNLGQGPELLIRYENEEAVDDSQLPKDRFSAERLKGVDSTLKIQPAELGDSAVYLCASSRGRINEQFFGPGTRLTVL.

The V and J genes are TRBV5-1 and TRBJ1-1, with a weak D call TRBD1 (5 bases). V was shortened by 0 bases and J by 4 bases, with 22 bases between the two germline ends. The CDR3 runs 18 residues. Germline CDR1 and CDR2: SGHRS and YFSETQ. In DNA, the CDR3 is TGCGCCAGCAGCTTGGTTTACGGGACTCTGGAACGGGGCACTGAAGCTTTCTTT. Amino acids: CASSLVYGTLERGTEAFF.

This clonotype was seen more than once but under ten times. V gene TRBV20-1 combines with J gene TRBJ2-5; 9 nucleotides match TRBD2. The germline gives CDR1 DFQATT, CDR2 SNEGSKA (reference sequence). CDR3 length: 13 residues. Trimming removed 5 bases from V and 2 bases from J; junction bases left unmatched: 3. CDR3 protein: CSAEREAQETQYF. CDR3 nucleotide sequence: TGCAGTGCTGAGCGGGAGGCACAAGAGACCCAGTACTTC.

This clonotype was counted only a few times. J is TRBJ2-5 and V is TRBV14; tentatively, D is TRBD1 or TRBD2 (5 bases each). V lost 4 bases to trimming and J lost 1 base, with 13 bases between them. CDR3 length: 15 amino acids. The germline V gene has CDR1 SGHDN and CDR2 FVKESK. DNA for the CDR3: TGTGCCAGCAGCCTCTCCGGGGCAGCCCAAGAGACCCAGTACTTC. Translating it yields CASSLSGAAQETQYF.

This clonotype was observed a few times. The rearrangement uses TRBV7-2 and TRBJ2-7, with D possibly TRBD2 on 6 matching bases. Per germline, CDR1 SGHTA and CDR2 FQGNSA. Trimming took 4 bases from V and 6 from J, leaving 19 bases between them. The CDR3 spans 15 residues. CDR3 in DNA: TGTGCCAGCAGCTCCCAGGGACTCGATTACGGCGAGCAGTACTTC. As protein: CASSSQGLDYGEQYF.

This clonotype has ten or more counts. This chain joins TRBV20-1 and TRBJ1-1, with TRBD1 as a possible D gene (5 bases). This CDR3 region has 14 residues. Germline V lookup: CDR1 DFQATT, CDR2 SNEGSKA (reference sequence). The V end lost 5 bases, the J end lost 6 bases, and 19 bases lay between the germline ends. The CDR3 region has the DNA TGCAGTGCTTCGACGGCCAAGGGGCTTTCTGAAGCTTTCTTT. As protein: CSASTAKGLSEAFF.

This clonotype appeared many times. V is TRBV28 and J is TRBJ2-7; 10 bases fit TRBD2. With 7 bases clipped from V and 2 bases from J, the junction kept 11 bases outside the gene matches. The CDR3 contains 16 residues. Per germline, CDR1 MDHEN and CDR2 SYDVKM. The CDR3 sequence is CASTLSGGLAAYEQYF. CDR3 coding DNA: TGTGCCAGCACACTGTCCGGCGGACTAGCGGCCTACGAGCAGTACTTC.

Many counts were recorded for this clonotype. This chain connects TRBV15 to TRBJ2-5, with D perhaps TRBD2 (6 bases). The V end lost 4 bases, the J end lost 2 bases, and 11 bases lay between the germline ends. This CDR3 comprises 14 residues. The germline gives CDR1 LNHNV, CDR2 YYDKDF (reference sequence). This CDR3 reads CATSTRGIQETQYF. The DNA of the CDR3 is TGTGCCACCAGCACCCGCGGGATTCAAGAGACCCAGTACTTC.

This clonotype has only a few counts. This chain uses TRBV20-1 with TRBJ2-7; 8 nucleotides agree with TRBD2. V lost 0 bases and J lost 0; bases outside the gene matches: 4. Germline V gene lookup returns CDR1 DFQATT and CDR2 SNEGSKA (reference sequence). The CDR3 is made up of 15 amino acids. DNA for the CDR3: TGCAGTGCTAGAGATCTACTAGCGGACTCCTACGAGCAGTACTTC. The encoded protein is CSARDLLADSYEQYF.

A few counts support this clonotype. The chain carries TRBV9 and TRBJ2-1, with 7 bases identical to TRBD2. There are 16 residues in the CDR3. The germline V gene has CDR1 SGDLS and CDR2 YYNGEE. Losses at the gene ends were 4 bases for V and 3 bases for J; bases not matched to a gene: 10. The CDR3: CASSPRRGGGYNEQFF. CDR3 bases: TGTGCCAGCAGCCCCCGGCGGGGCGGGGGCTACAATGAGCAGTTCTTC.

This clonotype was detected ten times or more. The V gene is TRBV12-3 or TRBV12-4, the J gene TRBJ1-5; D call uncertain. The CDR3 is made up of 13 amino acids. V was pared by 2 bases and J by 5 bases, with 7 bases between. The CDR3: CASSLSKDQPQHF. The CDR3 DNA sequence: TGTGCCAGCAGTTTATCTAAGGATCAGCCCCAGCATTTT.

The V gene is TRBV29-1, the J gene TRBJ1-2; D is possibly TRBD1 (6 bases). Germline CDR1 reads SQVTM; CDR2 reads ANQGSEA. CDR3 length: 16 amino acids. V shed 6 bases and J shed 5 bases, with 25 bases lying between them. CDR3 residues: CSVPLPPGGRRYGYTF. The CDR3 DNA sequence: TGCAGCGTCCCTCTCCCCCCCGGGGGGCGCAGATATGGCTACACCTTC.

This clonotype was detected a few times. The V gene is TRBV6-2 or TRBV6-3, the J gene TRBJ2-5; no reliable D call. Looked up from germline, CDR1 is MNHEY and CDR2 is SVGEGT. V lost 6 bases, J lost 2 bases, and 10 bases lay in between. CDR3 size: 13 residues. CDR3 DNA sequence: TGTGCCAGCAGCTGGGGAAGGCAAGAGACCCAGTACTTC. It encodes CASSWGRQETQYF.

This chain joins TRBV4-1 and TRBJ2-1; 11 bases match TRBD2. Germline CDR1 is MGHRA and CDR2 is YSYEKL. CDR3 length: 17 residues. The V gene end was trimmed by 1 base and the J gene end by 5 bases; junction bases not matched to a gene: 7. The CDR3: CASSQGRASGRHNEQFF. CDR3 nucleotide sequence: TGCGCCAGCAGCCAAGGAAGGGCTAGCGGGAGGCACAATGAGCAGTTCTTC.

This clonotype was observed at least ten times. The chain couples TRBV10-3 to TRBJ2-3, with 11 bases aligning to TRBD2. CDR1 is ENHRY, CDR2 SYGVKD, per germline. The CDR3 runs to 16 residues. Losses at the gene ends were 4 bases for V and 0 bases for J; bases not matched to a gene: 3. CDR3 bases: TGTGCCATCAGTGCGACTAGCGGGATTAGCACAGATACGCAGTATTTT. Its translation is CAISATSGISTDTQYF.

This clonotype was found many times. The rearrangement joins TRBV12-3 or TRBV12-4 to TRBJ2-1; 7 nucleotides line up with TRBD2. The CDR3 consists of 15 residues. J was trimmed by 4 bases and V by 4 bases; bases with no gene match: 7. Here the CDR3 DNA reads TGTGCCAGCAGTTCAACTAGCGCGGGTTACAATGAGCAGTTCTTC. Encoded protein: CASSSTSAGYNEQFF.

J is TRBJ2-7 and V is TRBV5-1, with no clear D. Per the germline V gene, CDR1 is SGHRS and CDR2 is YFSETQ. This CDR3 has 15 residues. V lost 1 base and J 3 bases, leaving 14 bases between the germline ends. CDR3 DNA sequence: TGCGCCAGCAGCTTGACAGTTGCCTCGGGCTACGAGCAGTACTTC. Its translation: CASSLTVASGYEQYF.

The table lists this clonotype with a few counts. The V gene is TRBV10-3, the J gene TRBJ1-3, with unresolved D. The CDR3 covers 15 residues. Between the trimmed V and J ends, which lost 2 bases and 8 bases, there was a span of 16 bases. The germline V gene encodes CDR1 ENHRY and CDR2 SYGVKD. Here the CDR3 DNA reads TGTGCCATCAGTGAGGGGAAGTCCCAGACGGACACCATATATTTT. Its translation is CAISEGKSQTDTIYF.

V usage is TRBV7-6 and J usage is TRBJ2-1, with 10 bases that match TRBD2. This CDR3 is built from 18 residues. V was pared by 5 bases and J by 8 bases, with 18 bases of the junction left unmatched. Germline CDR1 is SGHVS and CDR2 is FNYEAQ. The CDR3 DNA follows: TGTGCCAGCAGCCCATTCAGCGGGAGGGCCTCATTGCGCGATGAGCAGTTCTTC. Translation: CASSPFSGRASLRDEQFF.

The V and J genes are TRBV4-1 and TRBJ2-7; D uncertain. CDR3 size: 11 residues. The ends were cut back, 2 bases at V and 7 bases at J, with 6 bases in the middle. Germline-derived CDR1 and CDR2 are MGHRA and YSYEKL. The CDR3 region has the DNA TGCGCCAGCAGCCAATGGGGAGAGCAGTACTTC. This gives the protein CASSQWGEQYF.

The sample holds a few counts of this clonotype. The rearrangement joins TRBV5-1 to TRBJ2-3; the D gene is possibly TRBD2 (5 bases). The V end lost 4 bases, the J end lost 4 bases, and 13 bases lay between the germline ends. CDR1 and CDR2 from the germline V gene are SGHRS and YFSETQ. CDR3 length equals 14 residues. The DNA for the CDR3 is TGCGCCAGCAGCCCCCGGACTGGTCCAGATACGCAGTATTTT. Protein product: CASSPRTGPDTQYF.